This is a list of T cell receptor beta chains from one sample in a study of T cells in Graves' hyperthyroidism and ophthalmopathy. Using its own MiXCR run on the multiplex PCR reads, TCRdb lists one record per CDR3 protein. This table holds around 500,000 distinct CDR3 sequences, 15% to 20% found once. Sequenced: blood. Receptors were obtained from a young woman with Graves' ophthalmopathy. CDR3s include the opening cysteine and the closing phenylalanine or tryptophan.

V gene	J gene	CDR3 protein
TRBV7-6	TRBJ2-5	CASSSGLAGAETQYF
TRBV25-1	TRBJ1-6	CASRGQGIHSPLHF
TRBV29-1	TRBJ1-1	CSVDGRTGGNTEAFF
TRBV5-1	TRBJ2-2	CASSLVDQRTGELFF
TRBV6-1	TRBJ1-1	CASEIHRKTEAFF
TRBV5-5	TRBJ2-5	CASSPIERETQYF
TRBV6-2/TRBV6-3	TRBJ2-2	CASSYPSSGSIPGELFF
TRBV6-2/TRBV6-3	TRBJ2-1	CASSYSVVERIGEQFF
TRBV6-2/TRBV6-3	TRBJ1-1	CASTDTTDTEAFF
TRBV5-1	TRBJ2-3	CASSSTTSSTDTQYF
TRBV18	TRBJ2-1	CASSPREGGSQEQFF
TRBV29-1	TRBJ1-3	CSVEDGSGNTIYF
TRBV6-1	TRBJ2-2	CASSQLARGGSGELFF
TRBV5-1	TRBJ2-6	CASSQERGRDPGANVLTF
TRBV2	TRBJ1-3	CASSEGEGNTIYF
TRBV24-1	TRBJ2-3	CATSDLGGDTDTQYF
TRBV24-1	TRBJ1-3	CATKSGNTIYF
TRBV6-1	TRBJ2-3	CASSEARLAGTQYF
TRBV28	TRBJ2-1	CASSPASAYNEQFF
TRBV11-2	TRBJ2-3	CASSLVAASTDTQYF
TRBV30	TRBJ2-7	CACHGDNSYEQYF
TRBV5-5	TRBJ2-2	CASILGPPTGELFF
TRBV29-1	TRBJ2-1	CSARQGLNEQFF
TRBV29-1	TRBJ2-2	CSAHRAGTGELFF
TRBV19	TRBJ2-7	CASSTSDIFSYEQYF
TRBV5-1	TRBJ1-1	CASRRQAGVNTEAFF
TRBV10-3	TRBJ2-5	CAIKGPGETQYF
TRBV7-8	TRBJ2-1	CASSPSPQRENEQFF
TRBV6-1	TRBJ2-7	CASRSRWTGGNEQYF
TRBV12-3/TRBV12-4	TRBJ1-1	CASTGRANTEAFF
TRBV20-1	TRBJ1-5	CSARETGSSNQPQHF
TRBV7-9	TRBJ2-1	CASNLTGFPRNEQFF
TRBV12-3/TRBV12-4	TRBJ1-2	CASSLDGGATGYTF
TRBV5-1	TRBJ2-6	CASSLSLLPPDLRGKAGANVLTF
TRBV5-1	TRBJ2-1	CASSLSDSRNEQFF
TRBV7-2	TRBJ2-7	CASRVGSSYEQYF
TRBV11-3	TRBJ2-1	CASSLYSKYNEQFF
TRBV27	TRBJ2-7	CAILGTLHEQYF
TRBV28	TRBJ1-1	CASIKQGAYTEAFF
TRBV19	TRBJ2-1	CASSFLMGGSGAYNEQFF
TRBV4-3	TRBJ2-3	CASSQQSSGDTDTQYF
TRBV12-3/TRBV12-4	TRBJ2-7	CASSWGRGGDDEQYF
TRBV27	TRBJ2-1	CASSQGTSGVYNEQFF
TRBV19	TRBJ2-7	CASSIGSVPYEQYF
TRBV5-8	TRBJ1-5	CASSLTPANQPQHF
TRBV6-1	TRBJ1-1	CASSERGINTEAFF
TRBV20-1	TRBJ2-5	CSARGGGVETQYF
TRBV2	TRBJ2-1	CASAGLAGINEQFF
TRBV20-1	TRBJ2-2	CSAYPTSGRATGELFF
TRBV19	TRBJ1-2	CASTRRGRFTNGYTF
TRBV12-3/TRBV12-4	TRBJ2-4	CASSPPVDREGSAKNIQYF
TRBV6-2/TRBV6-3	TRBJ2-5	CASSSGTVKETQYF